These 32 T cell receptor beta chains share one sample of origin, sequenced in a study of blood T cell repertoires in COVID-19. Data came from immunoSEQ multiplex PCR; TCRdb stores just in-frame clones and leaves some out. There are 86,000 or so clones in the sample; about 89% occur only once, and 4.5% to 5% lies in the top ten. The sequencing sample was made of peripheral blood. The source of these receptors is a man aged 50 to 59 with active or convalescent COVID-19.

The genes are TRBV16 and TRBJ1-5; D remains unclear. CDR3 length equals 15 residues. The ends were cut back, 0 bases at V and 3 bases at J, with 9 bases in the middle. Germline V gene sequence: CDR1 KGHSY, CDR2 FQNENV. CDR3 loop: CASSQSAQDNQPQHF. The CDR3 DNA reads TGTGCCAGCAGCCAATCGGCCCAGGACAATCAGCCCCAGCATTTT.

The chain recombines TRBV5-5 with TRBJ1-1; D might be TRBD1 (5 bases). The CDR3 loop spans 15 amino acids. Germline CDR1 SGHKS, CDR2 YYEKEE (reference sequence). V lost 0 bases and J lost 7, with 16 bases in between. In nucleotides, the CDR3 is TGTGCCAGCAGCTTGGCCCCGACAGATTCAGGTGAAGCTTTCTTT. It translates to CASSLAPTDSGEAFF. The full variable domain, its missing parts supplied by reference TRBV5-5 and TRBJ1-1, is DAGVTQSPTHLIKTRGQQVTLRCSPISGHKSVSWYQQVLGQGPQFIFQYYEKEERGRGNFPDRFSARQFPNYSSELNVNALLLGDSALYLCASSLAPTDSGEAFFGQGTRLTVV.

This clone occurred a few times. The chain combines TRBV11-3 with TRBJ1-5; D is unresolved. CDR1 SGHNT and CDR2 YENEEA come from the germline V gene. Trimming cost V 0 bases and J 0 bases, with 18 bases left between them. The CDR3 has 19 residues. The chain's CDR3 is CASSLDTDSVRYSNQPQHF. The CDR3 nucleotides read TGTGCCAGCAGCTTAGATACAGATTCGGTTAGATATAGCAATCAGCCCCAGCATTTT.

The V and J genes are TRBV10-1 and TRBJ2-6; a possible D gene is TRBD1 (5 bases). Germline V gene data show CDR1 as WNHNN and CDR2 as SYGVQD (reference sequence). The germline V and J ends were trimmed by 3 bases and 4 bases, with 13 bases remaining between them. The CDR3 loop spans 16 amino acids. CDR3 amino acids: CASSDNRSPGANVLTF. As DNA, the CDR3 is TGCGCCAGCAGTGACAACAGGAGCCCCGGGGCCAACGTCCTGACTTTC.

This chain links TRBV4-3 with TRBJ2-3; 13 bases line up with TRBD2. Germline assignment: CDR1 LGHNA and CDR2 YSLEER. V gave up 1 base and J gave up 0 bases; unmatched junction bases: 7. This CDR3 comprises 19 residues. The CDR3 sequence is CASSQGLTSGGASTDTQYF. CDR3 nucleotides: TGCGCCAGCAGCCAAGGTCTTACTAGCGGGGGGGCCAGCACAGATACGCAGTATTTT.

CDR3 in DNA: TGTGCCAGCAGCGAGGGAAGGAACAGGGGCAAAGATACGCAGTATTTT. Translated, it gives CASSEGRNRGKDTQYF. This chain connects TRBV9 to TRBJ2-3; TRBD1 agrees at 7 bases. Germline V lookup: CDR1 SGDLS, CDR2 YYNGEE. The CDR3 contains 16 residues. After removal of 3 bases from V and 5 bases from J, the junction contained 12 bases not matched to a gene.

The V gene is TRBV7-2, the J gene TRBJ1-1; TRBD1 might be the D (6 bases). V was cut by 6 bases and J by 10 bases, with 12 bases left in between. Germline loops: CDR1 SGHTA, CDR2 FQGNSA. This CDR3 contains 11 residues. The CDR3 DNA sequence: TGTGCCAGCAGAACAGGGATTGGAGCTTTCTTT. Protein product: CASRTGIGAFF.

V usage is TRBV10-2 and J usage is TRBJ1-1; 11 positions agree with TRBD1. The CDR3 is 15 amino acids. Germline CDR1 is WSHSY and CDR2 is SAAADI. The junction had 12 bases not matched to a gene; V was cut back by 7 bases and J by 8 bases. CDR3 DNA: TGCGCCAGCACCAGTGGGACAGGGGGGGAGAGGGAAGCTTTCTTT. Protein: CASTSGTGGEREAFF.

The gene calls are TRBV6-6 and TRBJ2-1; tentative D call: TRBD1 (6 bases). The CDR3 spans 15 residues. CDR1 and CDR2 (germline): MNHNY, SVGAGI (reference sequence). The V gene lost 5 bases and the J gene lost 0 bases, with 11 bases spanning the gap. CDR3 region: CASSRDIFSYNEQFF. CDR3 nucleotides: TGTGCCAGCAGTCGGGACATCTTCTCCTACAATGAGCAGTTCTTC.

The chain employs TRBV27 and TRBJ2-5; D gene uncertain. The CDR3 is made up of 13 amino acids. The V and J ends lost 1 base and 2 bases respectively, with 5 bases between them. Looked up from germline, CDR1 is MNHEY and CDR2 is SMNVEV (reference sequence). CDR3 nucleotide sequence: TGTGCCAGCAGTTTATATAATCAAGAGACCCAGTACTTC. The encoded protein is CASSLYNQETQYF.

This chain links TRBV7-8 with TRBJ2-5; 9 bases are a match to TRBD1. This CDR3 region has 18 residues. Germline assignment: CDR1 SGHVS and CDR2 FQNEAQ. V lost 5 bases and J lost 0; bases outside the gene matches: 13. The CDR3 reads CASSPRRAGQGDQETQYF. CDR3 nucleotides: TGTGCCAGCAGCCCTCGGCGGGCGGGACAGGGCGACCAAGAGACCCAGTACTTC.

V usage is TRBV7-2 and J usage is TRBJ2-2; 7 nucleotides agree with TRBD2. Losses at the gene ends were 5 bases for V and 0 bases for J; bases not matched to a gene: 3. The germline gives CDR1 SGHTA, CDR2 FQGNSA. The CDR3 sequence is 15 residues long. This chain's CDR3 is CASSPGLTNTGELFF. In nucleotides, the CDR3 is TGTGCCAGCAGCCCGGGACTAACGAACACCGGGGAGCTGTTTTTT.

The chain has TRBV4-3 and TRBJ2-3; 8 nucleotides agree with TRBD2. V gave up 1 base and J gave up 2 bases; unmatched junction bases: 2. The CDR3 totals 15 residues. The germline V gene has CDR1 LGHNA and CDR2 YSLEER. The DNA for the CDR3 is TGCGCCAGCAGCCAAGCGGGGGGGGCCACAGATACGCAGTATTTT. This codes for CASSQAGGATDTQYF.

This sequence joins TRBV2 and TRBJ2-7, with 8 bases that match TRBD2. Germline lookup yields CDR1 SNHLY and CDR2 FYNNEI. This CDR3 comprises 14 residues. The trim removed 6 bases at V and 2 bases at J, leaving 6 bases unmatched. For the CDR3, the DNA is TGTGCCAGCAGCGGGACTAGGGCACCCTACGAGCAGTACGTC. Translated: CASSGTRAPYEQYV.

The chain uses TRBV28 and TRBJ1-2, with TRBD1 matching 9 bases. CDR1 is MDHEN and CDR2 is SYDVKM in the germline V gene. Trimming took 5 bases from V and 7 from J; bases not matched to a gene: 5. CDR3 size: 13 residues. The CDR3 region has the DNA TGTGCCAGCAGTCTACAGGGGGCACGTGGCTACACCTTC. This sequence encodes CASSLQGARGYTF.

The V call is TRBV7-9, the J call TRBJ2-1, with 8 bases that match TRBD1. Germline loops: CDR1 SEHNR, CDR2 FQNEAQ (reference sequence). The V gene end was trimmed by 5 bases and the J gene end by 7 bases; junction bases not matched to a gene: 7. There are 14 residues in the CDR3. The CDR3 spells CASSLDRAWNEQFF. The CDR3 DNA is TGTGCCAGCAGCCTGGACAGGGCGTGGAATGAGCAGTTCTTC.

This sequence joins TRBV2 and TRBJ1-2; no definite D call. The germline CDR1 and CDR2 sequences are SNHLY and FYNNEI. Trimming pared 6 bases from V and 8 bases from J, leaving 10 bases between. The CDR3 length is 11 residues. CDR3 sequence: CASREEEGYTF. The CDR3 nucleotides read TGTGCCAGCAGGGAGGAGGAAGGCTACACCTTC.

CDR3 DNA sequence: TGTGCCAGCAGTGCCCCGGGACTGAGCTCTGGAAACACCATATATTTT. It yields the protein CASSAPGLSSGNTIYF. The V and J genes are TRBV25-1 and TRBJ1-3; possible D gene TRBD1, 5 bases. V lost 4 bases and J lost 0, with 13 bases in between. The CDR3 has 16 residues. The germline V gene has CDR1 MGHDK and CDR2 SYGVNS.

The chain couples TRBV25-1 to TRBJ2-7, with a tentative D call TRBD1 (5 bases). The V gene lost 5 bases and the J gene lost 2 bases, with 10 bases spanning the gap. Germline CDR1 reads MGHDK; CDR2 reads SYGVNS. The CDR3 consists of 13 residues. CDR3 protein: CASSPTATYEQYF. In DNA, the CDR3 is TGTGCCAGCAGTCCGACAGCTACCTACGAGCAGTACTTC.

The rearrangement uses TRBV7-2 and TRBJ2-5, with D perhaps TRBD2 (6 bases). Trimming shortened V by 5 bases and J by 9 bases, and 25 bases separated the two germline ends. This CDR3 is built from 16 residues. In germline, CDR1 is SGHTA, CDR2 FQGNSA. CDR3 DNA sequence: TGTGCCAGCAGCCAGGAGGCATTAGCTCTGGGGGGACCCCAGTACTTC. Its protein product is CASSQEALALGGPQYF.

This chain uses TRBV18 with TRBJ2-1; 9 bases map to TRBD1. CDR1 is KGHSH and CDR2 is LQKENI in the germline V gene. The CDR3 contains 15 residues. Unmatched junction bases numbered 7, after V lost 5 bases and J lost 5 bases. Written as DNA, the CDR3 is TGTGCCAGCTCATCCCGGGACAGGGACGACAATGAGCAGTTCTTC. Protein sequence: CASSSRDRDDNEQFF.

The chain has TRBV21-1 and TRBJ2-7; the DNA was not compared with TRBD2, the D call given in the table. TRBV21-1 is given as a pseudogene. CDR3 length: 14 amino acids. CDR3 DNA: TGTGCCCACTCTGGGGGCGGGAGAGTTTACGAGCAGTACGTC. Translated: CAHSGGGRVYEQYV.

This clone was picked up one time. The chain links TRBV5-4 to TRBJ2-1; tentatively, D is TRBD1 (5 bases). With 10 bases removed from V and 2 bases from J, the gap between germline ends came to 16 bases. CDR3 length: 14 amino acids. CDR1 is SGHNT and CDR2 is YYREEE in the germline V gene (reference sequence). As DNA, the CDR3 is TGTGCCGGGCTCTTCGACAGCGCCTACAATGAGCAGTTCTTC. Translated, it gives CAGLFDSAYNEQFF.

The CDR3 DNA sequence: TGTGCCAGCTCAGATTCAATGACAGTTAATAATTCACCCCTCCACTTT. Its protein product is CASSDSMTVNNSPLHF. The gene calls are TRBV18 and TRBJ1-6; D might be TRBD1 (5 bases). CDR3 size: 16 residues. Trimming pared 5 bases from V and 5 bases from J, leaving 16 bases between. Germline assignment: CDR1 KGHSH and CDR2 LQKENI.

The chain combines TRBV4-3 with TRBJ2-5, with 7 bases that match TRBD1. The CDR3 runs 14 residues. The junction had 5 bases not matched to a gene; V was cut back by 0 bases and J by 7 bases. Germline CDR1 and CDR2: LGHNA and YSLEER. The CDR3 here is CASSQDEGAGTQYF. The CDR3, as DNA: TGCGCCAGCAGCCAAGATGAGGGGGCCGGGACCCAGTACTTC.

This sequence joins TRBV7-2 and TRBJ2-5, with a tentative D call TRBD2 (6 bases). Trimming left V 2 bases short and J 5 bases short, with 15 bases between. Germline-derived CDR1 and CDR2 are SGHTA and FQGNSA. The CDR3 spans 15 residues. CDR3: CASSLHTSIGETQYF. The CDR3 DNA follows: TGTGCCAGCAGCTTACATACTAGCATCGGCGAGACCCAGTACTTC.

This chain uses TRBV18 with TRBJ2-1, with D tentatively TRBD1 (6 bases). V lost 3 bases and J lost 0, with 15 bases in between. Germline V gene lookup returns CDR1 KGHSH and CDR2 LQKENI. The CDR3 covers 17 residues. The CDR3 nucleotides read TGTGCCAGCTCACCGTATACAGGGCCGGGCTCCTACAATGAGCAGTTCTTC. Protein: CASSPYTGPGSYNEQFF.

V usage is TRBV7-8 and J usage is TRBJ2-7; tentative D call: TRBD1 (6 bases). CDR3 size: 13 residues. CDR1 SGHVS and CDR2 FQNEAQ come from the germline V gene. V shed 3 bases and J shed 6 bases, with 12 bases lying between them. The chain's CDR3 is CASSFQGKGEQYV. Here the CDR3 DNA reads TGTGCCAGCAGCTTCCAGGGGAAAGGCGAGCAGTACGTC.

This clone appeared a single time. The chain employs TRBV18 and TRBJ2-3; TRBD1 agrees at 8 bases. Trimming removed 2 bases from V and 4 bases from J; junction bases left unmatched: 11. From germline, CDR1 is KGHSH and CDR2 LQKENI. This CDR3 is built from 17 residues. Here the CDR3 reads CASSPKGRQGNADTQYF. Written as DNA, the CDR3 is TGTGCCAGCTCACCAAAGGGGCGACAGGGGAACGCAGATACGCAGTATTTT.

V is TRBV4-1 and J is TRBJ1-4; no clear D gene. The V gene lost 3 bases and the J gene lost 7 bases, with 12 bases spanning the gap. The CDR3 loop spans 14 amino acids. CDR1 MGHRA and CDR2 YSYEKL come from the germline V gene. The CDR3: CASSHRTFSEKLFF. The CDR3 DNA sequence: TGCGCCAGCAGCCATCGGACTTTTAGTGAAAAACTGTTTTTT.

This chain links TRBV7-9 with TRBJ2-7; 7 bases map to TRBD1. Germline V gene sequence: CDR1 SEHNR, CDR2 FQNEAQ (reference sequence). CDR3 length equals 13 residues. CDR3 amino acids: CASRLSTGATLHV. For the CDR3, the DNA is TGTGCCAGCAGACTCTCCACAGGGGCCACGCTCCACGTC.

The V call is TRBV6-4, the J call TRBJ1-6; unclear D gene. The CDR3 is 13 residues long. Germline values: CDR1 MRHNA, CDR2 SNTAGT. The ends were cut back, 3 bases at V and 8 bases at J, with 8 bases in the middle. CDR3 sequence (DNA): TGTGCCAGCAGTGAGGGAGCTTATTCACCCCTCCACTTT. Its translation is CASSEGAYSPLHF.